This T cell receptor beta chain comes out of a study of PD-1 blockade in classical Hodgkin lymphoma. At the level of the study: Nivolumab dosed at 3 mg/kg went to patients intravenously every 2 weeks. Study-wide results and caveats: The repertoire differences lack a defined cause, possibly disease activity or prior therapy. After ASCT, patients who started nivolumab under 1 year later were excluded.

The CDR3 covers 19 residues. The patients all showed relapse after autologous stem cell transplantation, while their brentuximab vedotin exposure varied. Responses achieved at best were complete response, partial response or progressive disease. This table comes from immunoSEQ multiplex PCR, and its TCRdb copy is limited to in-frame clones, with some not included. The profile covers approximately 34,000 clones, with over 65% appearing a single time and about 16% taken by the ten largest. About this clone: Its matching antigen is unknown.

This sample comprised peripheral blood mononuclear cells (PBMCs), obtained before the second cycle of nivolumab. The TCR originated in a human donor with classical Hodgkin lymphoma. The genes are TRBV21-1 and TRBJ2-7; the listed D gene, TRBD1, was not tested against the DNA. TRBV21-1 is noted as a pseudogene. The CDR3 nucleotides are TGTGCCAGCAGCAAAGCTAAGAGGGGGCGCCTTTTGCTTGCCTACGAGCAGTACTTC. Residues: CASSKAKRGRLLLAYEQYF.